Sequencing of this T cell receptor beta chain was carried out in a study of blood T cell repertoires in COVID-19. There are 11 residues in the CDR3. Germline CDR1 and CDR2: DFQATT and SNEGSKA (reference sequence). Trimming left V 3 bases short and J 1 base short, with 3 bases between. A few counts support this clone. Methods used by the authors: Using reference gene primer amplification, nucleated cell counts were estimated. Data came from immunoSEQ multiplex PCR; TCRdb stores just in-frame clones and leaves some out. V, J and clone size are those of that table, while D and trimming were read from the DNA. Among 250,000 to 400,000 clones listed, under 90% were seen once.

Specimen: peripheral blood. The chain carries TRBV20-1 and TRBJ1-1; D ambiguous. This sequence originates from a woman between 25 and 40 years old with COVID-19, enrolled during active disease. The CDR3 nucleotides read TGCAGTGCTAGCAGGAACACTGAAGCTTTCTTT. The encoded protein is CSASRNTEAFF.